These 28 T cell receptor beta chains came from one sample sequenced in a study of cytomegalovirus exposure and HLA in healthy donors. TCRdb's copy holds only in-frame clones and misses some; the assay was immunoSEQ multiplex PCR. The sample yields around 250,000 clones, nearly 90% seen once. Sequenced material: PBMCs. Every receptor here comes from a young woman in good health and CMV-seronegative.

The chain carries TRBV7-9 and TRBJ2-7; possible D gene TRBD1, 6 bases. This CDR3 is built from 12 residues. V was trimmed by 5 bases and J by 6 bases, leaving 11 bases between them. Germline values: CDR1 SEHNR, CDR2 FQNEAQ (reference sequence). The CDR3 coding sequence is TGTGCCAGCAGCCTACAGGGAAGCGAGCAGTACGTC. The encoded protein is CASSLQGSEQYV.

Turning to this clone: In the same sample, other DNA sequences code for this CDR3. The V call is TRBV5-1, the J call TRBJ1-1; D perhaps matches TRBD1 (5 bases). The CDR3 extends over 13 amino acids. Germline lookup yields CDR1 SGHRS and CDR2 YFSETQ. Between the trimmed V and J ends, which lost 5 bases and 0 bases, there was a span of 8 bases. This chain's CDR3 is CASRLTVNTEAFF. Here the CDR3 DNA reads TGCGCCAGCAGACTGACAGTGAACACTGAAGCTTTCTTT.

The sample holds many counts of this clone. The genes are TRBV4-2 and TRBJ2-1, with D tentatively TRBD1 (6 bases). Trimming stripped 4 bases from V and 0 bases from J, with 10 bases between. The germline gives CDR1 LGHNA, CDR2 YNFKEQ. The CDR3 is 15 residues long. DNA for the CDR3: TGTGCCAGCAGCCCCGACAGGAGCTCCTACAATGAGCAGTTCTTC. Its translation: CASSPDRSSYNEQFF.

This clone occurred once. The J gene is TRBJ1-1, the V gene TRBV27; 11 nucleotides match TRBD1. Germline loops: CDR1 MNHEY, CDR2 SMNVEV (reference sequence). The CDR3 runs 15 residues. The ends lost 4 bases at V and 0 bases at J; junction bases unmatched: 1. This CDR3 reads CASSWTGGLNTEAFF. DNA of the CDR3: TGTGCCAGCAGTTGGACAGGGGGCTTGAACACTGAAGCTTTCTTT.

The chain employs TRBV19 and TRBJ1-4; D is perhaps TRBD1 (5 bases). Trimming removed 4 bases at V and 0 bases at J, with 6 bases between. This CDR3 has 14 amino acids. Germline V CDR1 and CDR2: LNHDA, SQIVND (reference sequence). The CDR3 loop reads CASSKQATNEKLFF. The CDR3 coding sequence is TGTGCCAGTAGTAAACAGGCAACTAATGAAAAACTGTTTTTT.

This chain links TRBV7-6 with TRBJ1-2; 8 bases match TRBD1. The CDR3 length is 16 residues. Looked up from germline, CDR1 is SGHVS and CDR2 is FNYEAQ. V lost 4 bases, J lost 4 bases, and 11 bases stayed unmatched. The CDR3 is CASSSETGVGFYGYTF. The CDR3 nucleotides read TGTGCCAGCAGCTCCGAGACAGGGGTGGGTTTCTATGGCTACACCTTC.

The chain couples TRBV9 to TRBJ1-1, with a possible D match to TRBD1 (5 bases). The CDR3 runs to 18 residues. V was cut by 0 bases and J by 1 base, with 19 bases left in between. Germline assignment: CDR1 SGDLS and CDR2 YYNGEE. In nucleotides, the CDR3 is TGTGCCAGCAGCGTAGGCCGGGGGGAGATCAGAGGGAACACTGAAGCTTTCTTT. It codes for CASSVGRGEIRGNTEAFF. The whole variable domain, remainder taken from reference TRBV9 and TRBJ1-1, is DSGVTQTPKHLITATGQRVTLRCSPRSGDLSVYWYQQSLDQGLQFLIQYYNGEERAKGNILERFSAQQFPDLHSELNLSSLELGDSALYFCASSVGRGEIRGNTEAFFGQGTRLTVV.

Here the CDR3 reads CASSQDTVYTGELFF. As DNA, the CDR3 is TGCGCCAGCAGCCAAGATACAGTTTACACCGGGGAGCTGTTTTTT. The chain has TRBV4-3 and TRBJ2-2; D not resolved. Trimming took 0 bases from V and 3 from J, leaving 8 bases between them. Germline CDR1 reads LGHNA; CDR2 reads YSLEER. The length of the CDR3 is 15 residues.

The genes are TRBV27 and TRBJ2-5; 10 nucleotides line up with TRBD1. From germline, CDR1 is MNHEY and CDR2 SMNVEV (reference sequence). This CDR3 is built from 13 residues. V lost 6 bases, J lost 5 bases, and 3 bases stayed unmatched. The CDR3 DNA follows: TGTGCCAGCAGCGACAGGGGGCGGGAGACCCAGTACTTC. Translated, it gives CASSDRGRETQYF.

The CDR3 region is CASSFGNREYEAFF. In nucleotides, the CDR3 is TGTGCCAGCAGCTTCGGGAATCGGGAGTATGAAGCTTTCTTT. This rearrangement joins TRBV7-9 to TRBJ1-1; D is undetermined. The V end was cut by 3 bases, the J end by 7 bases, with 15 bases between. The germline V gene has CDR1 SEHNR and CDR2 FQNEAQ (reference sequence). The length of the CDR3 is 14 residues. Full variable domain (rest looked up from reference TRBV7-9 and TRBJ1-1): DTGVSQNPRHKITKRGQNVTFRCDPISEHNRLYWYRQTLGQGPEFLTYFQNEAQLEKSRLLSDRFSAERPKGSFSTLEIQRTEQGDSAMYLCASSFGNREYEAFFGQGTRLTVV.

J is TRBJ1-2 and V is TRBV27; 8 bases fit TRBD1. The V gene end was trimmed by 1 base and the J gene end by 6 bases; junction bases not matched to a gene: 4. Per germline, CDR1 MNHEY and CDR2 SMNVEV (reference sequence). This CDR3 region has 14 residues. For the CDR3, the DNA is TGTGCCAGCAGTTTATGCTGGGGACAGGATGGCTACACCTTC. Its protein is CASSLCWGQDGYTF.

The chain links TRBV2 to TRBJ1-4, with D maybe TRBD1 (5 bases). Germline V gene sequence: CDR1 SNHLY, CDR2 FYNNEI. The CDR3 sequence is 14 residues long. V was trimmed by 7 bases and J by 3 bases, leaving 12 bases between them. As DNA, the CDR3 is TGTGCCAGCACCACCAGACAGTCTAATGAAAAACTGTTTTTT. Its translation is CASTTRQSNEKLFF.

This CDR3 is CSASPDQPQHF. The CDR3 bases are TGCAGTGCTAGTCCCGATCAGCCCCAGCATTTT. The rearrangement uses TRBV20-1 and TRBJ1-5, with D unclear. Germline V gives CDR1 DFQATT, CDR2 SNEGSKA (reference sequence). V was pared by 3 bases and J by 5 bases, with 5 bases between. This CDR3 is 11 amino acids long.

The chain couples TRBV27 to TRBJ1-3; tentatively, D is TRBD1 (6 bases). Trimming took off 7 bases at V and 4 bases at J, with 11 bases between the two ends. CDR3 length: 13 residues. Germline V CDR1 and CDR2: MNHEY, SMNVEV (reference sequence). CDR3 amino acids: CASTTGSGNTIYF. CDR3 DNA: TGTGCCAGCACAACAGGGTCCGGAAACACCATATATTTT.

The chain joins TRBV9 to TRBJ1-1, with a weak D call TRBD1 (6 bases). The germline V and J ends were trimmed by 4 bases and 8 bases, with 24 bases remaining between them. This CDR3 has 16 residues. Germline assignment: CDR1 SGDLS and CDR2 YYNGEE. The CDR3 DNA reads TGTGCCAGCAGCCCCCCCCTTATAGACAGGCATATGGAAGCTTTCTTT. Translating it yields CASSPPLIDRHMEAFF.

CDR3 residues: CASSVWGQGEAFF. The CDR3 DNA reads as TGTGCCAGCAGTGTTTGGGGACAGGGGGAAGCTTTCTTT. The chain combines TRBV6-1 with TRBJ1-1; 10 positions match TRBD1. V lost 4 bases and J lost 8; bases outside the gene matches: 4. The CDR3 runs to 13 residues. CDR1 and CDR2 (germline): MNHNS, SASEGT.

This clone was recorded only once. This chain joins TRBV29-1 and TRBJ2-1; weak D call: TRBD1 (6 bases). Per the germline V gene, CDR1 is SQVTM and CDR2 is ANQGSEA. This CDR3 spans 14 amino acids. Trimming pared 2 bases from V and 4 bases from J, leaving 12 bases between. CDR3 loop: CSVERWQGYNEQFF. DNA for the CDR3: TGCAGCGTTGAAAGATGGCAGGGGTACAATGAGCAGTTCTTC.

This chain links TRBV6-5 with TRBJ1-4; D not resolved. The CDR3 has 14 amino acids. Looked up from germline, CDR1 is MNHEY and CDR2 is SVGAGI. Trimming stripped 0 bases from V and 5 bases from J, with 7 bases between. The CDR3 reads CASSYSAQNEKLFF. In nucleotides, the CDR3 is TGTGCCAGCAGTTACTCGGCACAGAATGAAAAACTGTTTTTT.

This chain links TRBV6-5 with TRBJ1-5, with D perhaps matching TRBD1 (6 bases). This CDR3 is 13 amino acids long. Trimming took 6 bases from V and 5 from J, leaving 11 bases between them. Germline lookup yields CDR1 MNHEY and CDR2 SVGAGI. CDR3 sequence (DNA): TGTGCCAGCAGACAGGGAAGCGATCAGCCCCAGCATTTT. Translated: CASRQGSDQPQHF.

The chain has TRBV27 and TRBJ1-1, with D tentatively TRBD1 (5 bases). The CDR3 is made up of 15 amino acids. V was shortened by 8 bases and J by 4 bases, with 20 bases between the two germline ends. Germline CDR1 MNHEY, CDR2 SMNVEV (reference sequence). The DNA of the CDR3 is TGTGCCAGCTCTTACCGGGGGGGTGAGGGCACTGAAGCTTTCTTT. Translating gives CASSYRGGEGTEAFF.

This clone was picked up one time. The V gene is TRBV23-1, the J gene TRBJ1-1; 12 nucleotides match TRBD1. TRBV23-1 carries the ORF label, with uncertain function. V lost 3 bases, J lost 4 bases, and 9 bases stayed unmatched. The CDR3 has 17 residues. CDR3 region: CASSHRRDRGRGTEAFF. The CDR3 bases are TGCGCCAGCAGTCACCGGCGGGACAGGGGGCGCGGCACTGAAGCTTTCTTT.

The V gene is TRBV27, the J gene TRBJ2-3; TRBD1 agrees at 8 bases. The CDR3 consists of 15 residues. Unmatched junction bases numbered 6, after V lost 3 bases and J lost 4 bases. Germline CDR1 reads MNHEY; CDR2 reads SMNVEV (reference sequence). The CDR3 DNA is TGTGCCAGCAGTTTCCGGACAGGGAGGCCAGATACGCAGTATTTT. Translating gives CASSFRTGRPDTQYF.

The V call is TRBV27, the J call TRBJ2-3, with 9 nucleotides matching TRBD2. There are 19 residues in the CDR3. CDR1 is MNHEY, CDR2 SMNVEV, per germline (reference sequence). The trim removed 2 bases at V and 2 bases at J, leaving 14 bases unmatched. CDR3 protein: CASSLRVPLAGEITDTQYF. CDR3 sequence (DNA): TGTGCCAGCAGTTTAAGGGTCCCTTTAGCGGGGGAGATCACAGATACGCAGTATTTT.

The gene calls are TRBV14 and TRBJ2-1, with 9 bases fitting TRBD1. The CDR3 sequence is 17 residues long. The germline gives CDR1 SGHDN, CDR2 FVKESK. V lost 4 bases and J lost 3; bases outside the gene matches: 10. The CDR3 DNA sequence: TGTGCCAGCAGCCTCGAGCCCGGGACAGGGTTCTACAATGAGCAGTTCTTC. Protein sequence: CASSLEPGTGFYNEQFF.

J is TRBJ2-7 and V is TRBV7-2; 7 bases fit TRBD1. Per germline, CDR1 SGHTA and CDR2 FQGNSA. There are 15 residues in the CDR3. The V gene end was trimmed by 3 bases and the J gene end by 6 bases; junction bases not matched to a gene: 11. The CDR3, as DNA: TGTGCCAGCAGCTTTAACAGGGGTACGTTTTCCGAGCAGTACTTC. Its protein is CASSFNRGTFSEQYF.

The genes are TRBV11-2 and TRBJ2-3; D is ambiguous. Germline V gene data show CDR1 as SGHAT and CDR2 as FQNNGV. The CDR3 has 11 amino acids. V was clipped by 5 bases and J by 6 bases, with 6 bases between them. CDR3: CASSLPDTQYF. The CDR3 DNA sequence: TGTGCCAGCAGCCTCCCTGATACGCAGTATTTT.

The CDR3 region has the DNA TGTGCCTGGAGTAGGGGCAGGGGAGAGACTGAAGCTTTCTTT. Protein: CAWSRGRGETEAFF. The chain couples TRBV30 to TRBJ1-1; tentative D call: TRBD1 (6 bases). V was clipped by 2 bases and J by 5 bases, with 15 bases between them. From germline, CDR1 is GTSNPN and CDR2 SVGIG (reference sequence). CDR3 length: 14 amino acids.

This clone was found once. The V call is TRBV9, the J call TRBJ1-6; TRBD1 matches at 9 bases. The length of the CDR3 is 14 residues. Germline lookup yields CDR1 SGDLS and CDR2 YYNGEE. J was trimmed by 8 bases and V by 2 bases; bases with no gene match: 2. The CDR3 bases are TGTGCCAGCAGCGTGACAGGGGGTGATTCACCCCTCCACTTT. Protein: CASSVTGGDSPLHF.